This T cell receptor beta chain was recorded in a study of blood T cell repertoires in COVID-19. Study information: From the United States, Italy and Spain came samples of acute and convalescent COVID-19.

Using immunoSEQ multiplex PCR, the repertoire was profiled, and TCRdb retains in-frame clones only, with some absent. The sample yields some 250,000 clones, around 79% seen once. CDR1 is SGDLS, CDR2 YYNGEE, per germline. V shed 1 base, J shed 4 bases, and the junction held 7 bases outside the gene matches. CDR3 length equals 15 residues. The sequence was collected from a woman aged 80 or over with acute or convalescent COVID-19. The chain carries TRBV9 and TRBJ1-2; 7 bases line up with TRBD1. Sequences were obtained from peripheral blood. The CDR3 reads CASSVSTGTGYGYTF. In nucleotides, the CDR3 is TGTGCCAGCAGCGTATCGACAGGGACGGGCTATGGCTACACCTTC.